The sequence of this TCR beta chain was determined in a study of blood T cells in healthy people across ages. The authors ran a second PCR of about 7 to 12 cycles using a sample-barcoded 5' primer and a J-beta primer mix. Every cDNA molecule bore a tag from a template-switch adaptor containing 12 random nucleotides. From the 5' RACE reads, TCRdb called clonotypes with MiXCR, one entry per CDR3 protein. Of about 800,000 distinct CDR3 sequences in the sample, about 42% were seen once. Germline CDR1 is SGHAT and CDR2 is FQDESV (reference sequence). The CDR3 sequence is 15 residues long. V lost 5 bases and J 9 bases, leaving 20 bases between the germline ends.

The chain employs TRBV11-1 and TRBJ2-1; D unresolved. Material for sequencing was blood. This TCR came from an elderly man in good health. CDR3 amino acids: CASSITIDTRIEQFF. The CDR3 region has the DNA TGTGCCAGCAGCATCACCATCGACACCCGAATTGAGCAGTTCTTC.